The T cell receptor (beta chain) described here comes from a study of response to subunit inactivated influenza vaccine. CDR1 is SEHNR and CDR2 is FQNEAQ in the germline V gene (reference sequence). The CDR3 totals 12 residues. The V end was cut by 5 bases, the J end by 2 bases, with 6 bases between. As to this clonotype: Its specificity is not known.

Using its own MiXCR run on the RT-PCR reads, TCRdb lists one record per CDR3 protein. The sample has 550,000 to 600,000 distinct CDR3 sequences, 10% to 15% seen once; the top ten hold roughly 10%. Study-wide results and caveats: Authors suggested each seasonal flu vaccination may recruit only limited numbers of new T cells.

The chain is built from TRBV7-9 and TRBJ1-1; D gene ambiguous. The sample here was PBMCs from blood, taken on the day of vaccination. This TCR was sampled from a man aged 50-59 years who received an inactivated influenza vaccine. CDR3 protein: CASSVQNTEAFF. The CDR3 DNA reads TGTGCCAGCAGCGTGCAAAACACTGAAGCTTTCTTT.